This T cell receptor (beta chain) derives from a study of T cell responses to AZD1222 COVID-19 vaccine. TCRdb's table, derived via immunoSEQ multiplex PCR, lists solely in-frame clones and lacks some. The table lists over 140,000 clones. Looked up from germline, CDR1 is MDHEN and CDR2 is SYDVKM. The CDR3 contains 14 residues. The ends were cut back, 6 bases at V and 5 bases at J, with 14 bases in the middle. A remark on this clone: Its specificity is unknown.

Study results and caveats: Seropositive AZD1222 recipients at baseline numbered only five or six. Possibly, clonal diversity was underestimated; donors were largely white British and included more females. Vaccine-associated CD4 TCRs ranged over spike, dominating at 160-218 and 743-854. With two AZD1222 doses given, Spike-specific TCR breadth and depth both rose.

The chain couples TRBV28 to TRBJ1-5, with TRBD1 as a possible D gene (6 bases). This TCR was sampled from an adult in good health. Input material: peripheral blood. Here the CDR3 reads CASRSSDSYQPQHF. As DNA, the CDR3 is TGTGCCAGCAGGAGCTCGGACAGCTATCAGCCCCAGCATTTT.